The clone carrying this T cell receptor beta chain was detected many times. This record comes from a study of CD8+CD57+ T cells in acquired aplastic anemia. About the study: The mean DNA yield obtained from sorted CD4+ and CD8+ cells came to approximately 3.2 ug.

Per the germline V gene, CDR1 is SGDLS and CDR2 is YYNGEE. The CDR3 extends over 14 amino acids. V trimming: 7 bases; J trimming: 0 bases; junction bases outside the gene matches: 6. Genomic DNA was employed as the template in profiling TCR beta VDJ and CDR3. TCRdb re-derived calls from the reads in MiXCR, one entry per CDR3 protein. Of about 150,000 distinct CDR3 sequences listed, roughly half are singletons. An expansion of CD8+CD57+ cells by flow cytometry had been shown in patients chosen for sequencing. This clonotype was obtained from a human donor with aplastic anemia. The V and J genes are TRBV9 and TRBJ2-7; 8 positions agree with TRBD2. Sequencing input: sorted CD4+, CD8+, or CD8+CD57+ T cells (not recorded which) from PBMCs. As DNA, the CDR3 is TGTGCCAGCGGCCGGGGGGGGAGCTCCTACGAGCAGTACTTC. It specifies CASGRGGSSYEQYF.